These T cell receptor beta chains were read from a single sample in a study of response to subunit inactivated influenza vaccine. Via MiXCR, TCRdb re-called the RT-PCR reads, giving one row per CDR3 protein. The table shows under 950,000 distinct CDR3 sequences, with around 20% occurring only once. The material sequenced was PBMCs from blood, taken less than 6 days after vaccination. The receptor set was obtained from a man between 45 and 60 years old who received an inactivated influenza vaccine. Each CDR3 is given with its conserved first and last residue. Fields, in order: clone size, V gene, D gene, J gene, CDR3 protein, CDR3 DNA. D genes are given only for firm matches. The size entry is marked missing in some rows and otherwise reads once, few, many or a size class.

-	TRBV6-2/TRBV6-3	-	TRBJ2-3	CASSRLNRDFEEYF	TGTGCCAGCAGTCGGCTGAACCGGGACTTCGAAGAGTATTTT
few	TRBV4-3	-	TRBJ1-2	CASSQDGSLDYGYTF	TGCGCCAGCAGCCAAGATGGGTCTCTCGACTATGGCTACACCTTC
many	TRBV29-1	-	TRBJ2-4	CSVEEDHIAKNIQYF	TGCAGCGTGGAAGAGGATCATATAGCCAAAAACATTCAGTACTTC
few	TRBV20-1	TRBD2	TRBJ2-1	CSAKGTSGRLSPWDEQFF	TGCAGTGCTAAGGGGACTAGCGGGAGGCTAAGCCCCTGGGATGAGCAGTTCTTC
few	TRBV20-1	TRBD2	TRBJ2-1	CSAPRTSGSFLNEQFF	TGCAGTGCACCCCGGACTAGCGGGAGTTTTTTGAATGAGCAGTTCTTC
many	TRBV29-1	-	TRBJ2-7	CSVEGSSYEQYF	TGCAGCGTTGAGGGAAGCTCCTACGAGCAGTACTTC
few	TRBV6-1	-	TRBJ1-1	CASGSGFMNTEAFF	TGTGCCAGCGGCTCAGGGTTCATGAACACTGAAGCTTTCTTT
-	TRBV12-3/TRBV12-4	TRBD2	TRBJ2-5	CASSLSGRADETQYF	TGTGCCAGCAGTTTAAGCGGGAGGGCCGATGAGACCCAGTACTTC
few	TRBV7-8	TRBD2	TRBJ2-1	CASSLAASGASYNEQFF	TGTGCCAGCAGCTTAGCTGCTAGCGGTGCCTCCTACAATGAGCAGTTCTTC
few	TRBV6-1	-	TRBJ1-6	CASSEMVGGGSPLHF	TGTGCCAGCAGTGAAATGGTAGGGGGTGGCTCACCCCTCCACTTT
-	TRBV5-1	-	TRBJ2-7	CASSLEVVGSEQYF	TGCGCCAGCAGCTTGGAGGTTGTCGGTAGTGAGCAGTACTTC
-	TRBV3-1	TRBD2	TRBJ2-5	CASSQGVAGGQETQYF	TGTGCCAGCAGCCAAGGGGTAGCGGGAGGGCAAGAGACCCAGTACTTC
few	TRBV6-5	TRBD1	TRBJ2-3	CASSYGWKRQGSTDTQYF	TGTGCCAGCAGTTACGGATGGAAACGACAGGGGAGCACAGATACGCAGTATTTT
-	TRBV12-3/TRBV12-4	TRBD2	TRBJ2-1	CASSFRWKGASGSYNEQFF	TGTGCCAGCAGTTTCCGGTGGAAAGGGGCTAGCGGATCCTACAATGAGCAGTTCTTC
-	TRBV7-3	-	TRBJ2-6	CASSLRGTSGANVLTF	TGTGCCAGCAGCTTAAGGGGTACATCTGGGGCCAACGTCCTGACTTTC
-	TRBV6-1	-	TRBJ2-1	CASRKYWGYNEQFF	TGTGCCAGCAGAAAATATTGGGGTTACAATGAGCAGTTCTTC
many	TRBV25-1	-	TRBJ2-7	CASSETPAGVLIEQYF	TGTGCCAGCAGTGAAACCCCCGCAGGGGTCCTCATCGAGCAGTACTTC
few	TRBV6-5	TRBD2	TRBJ2-3	CASSYLAGIPTDTQYF	TGTGCCAGCAGTTACCTAGCGGGGATTCCCACAGATACGCAGTATTTT
few	TRBV28	-	TRBJ2-7	CASSYTPRGPAGYEQYF	TGTGCCAGCAGCTATACTCCGAGGGGACCAGCAGGCTACGAGCAGTACTTC
few	TRBV20-1	-	TRBJ2-1	CSASGFGMGNEQFF	TGCAGTGCTAGCGGTTTCGGCATGGGCAATGAGCAGTTCTTC
few	TRBV12-3/TRBV12-4	-	TRBJ1-2	CASSSPPGAYGYTF	TGTGCCAGCAGTTCTCCGCCGGGTGCCTATGGCTACACCTTC
few	TRBV6-2/TRBV6-3	TRBD1	TRBJ1-2	CANPNPSWTGGCYGYTF	TGTGCCAACCCTAACCCCTCGTGGACAGGGGGATGCTATGGCTACACCTTC
-	TRBV5-1	TRBD2	TRBJ2-1	CASSLGKGLEQFF	TGCGCCAGCAGCTTGGGCAAGGGACTAGAGCAGTTCTTC
many	TRBV29-1	-	TRBJ1-1	CSGGVGWTEAFF	TGCAGCGGGGGAGTCGGTTGGACTGAAGCTTTCTTT
-	TRBV15	-	TRBJ2-5	CATSRDRDLPETQYF	TGTGCCACCAGCAGAGACCGGGACTTGCCAGAGACCCAGTACTTC
-	TRBV20-1	TRBD2	TRBJ2-1	CSASGTSGMNEQFF	TGCAGTGCTTCCGGGACTAGCGGGATGAATGAGCAGTTCTTC
-	TRBV3-1	-	TRBJ1-4	CASSQPRWGAGEEKLFF	TGTGCCAGCAGCCAACCCCGGTGGGGGGCCGGCGAAGAAAAACTGTTTTTT
few	TRBV20-1	TRBD2	TRBJ2-3	CSARETLTTSGITDTQYF	TGCAGTGCTAGAGAAACCCTTACGACTAGCGGGATAACAGATACGCAGTATTTT
-	TRBV7-9	TRBD2	TRBJ2-7	CASSRGLAGVAEQYF	TGTGCCAGCAGCAGGGGACTAGCGGGAGTCGCGGAGCAGTACTTC
many	TRBV7-9	-	TRBJ2-3	CASSPLGDTQYF	TGTGCCAGCAGTCCCCTCGGGGATACGCAGTATTTT
-	TRBV6-2/TRBV6-3	-	TRBJ2-1	CASSKIAALGNEQFF	TGTGCCAGCAGTAAAATAGCGGCGCTGGGGAATGAGCAGTTCTTC
-	TRBV7-2	-	TRBJ2-3	CASSKDPTSTDTQYF	TGTGCCAGCAGCAAAGACCCGACTAGCACAGATACGCAGTATTTT
few	TRBV4-1	TRBD1	TRBJ2-1	CASSQVSQGAGNEQFF	TGCGCCAGCAGCCAGGTTTCCCAGGGGGCGGGAAATGAGCAGTTCTTC
few	TRBV29-1	TRBD2	TRBJ2-1	CSVAQGLAGYNEQFF	TGCAGCGTCGCGCAGGGACTAGCGGGGTACAATGAGCAGTTCTTC
-	TRBV12-3/TRBV12-4	TRBD1	TRBJ2-7	CASNRDRAGEQYF	TGTGCCAGCAATCGCGACAGGGCGGGCGAGCAGTACTTC
-	TRBV11-2	TRBD2	TRBJ2-3	CASSASGTSLADTQYF	TGTGCCAGCAGCGCGTCCGGGACTAGCCTAGCGGATACGCAGTATTTT
-	TRBV12-3/TRBV12-4	-	TRBJ2-7	CASSAVSYEQYF	TGTGCCAGCAGCGCTGTATCGTACGAGCAGTACTTC
-	TRBV6-5	-	TRBJ2-7	CASSYREESYEQYF	TGTGCCAGCAGTTACCGTGAGGAATCCTACGAGCAGTACTTC
-	TRBV12-3/TRBV12-4	-	TRBJ2-7	CASSLFGPQDEQYF	TGTGCCAGCAGTCTATTTGGACCCCAGGACGAGCAGTACTTC
many	TRBV5-1	-	TRBJ2-5	CASSLTTDSPQSTQYF	TGCGCCAGCAGCTTGACGACTGACAGCCCTCAATCGACCCAGTACTTC
few	TRBV12-3/TRBV12-4	-	TRBJ2-7	CASSFGGGIGSYEQYF	TGTGCCAGCAGTTTTGGGGGTGGAATCGGTTCCTACGAGCAGTACTTC
many	TRBV5-1	-	TRBJ2-7	CASSLEWREQYF	TGCGCCAGCAGCTTGGAGTGGCGGGAGCAGTACTTC
many	TRBV2	TRBD2	TRBJ2-1	CASSEVLAESSYNEQFF	TGTGCCAGCAGTGAAGTACTAGCGGAAAGCTCCTACAATGAGCAGTTCTTC
-	TRBV28	TRBD1	TRBJ1-2	CASRPTGGFGYTF	TGTGCCAGCAGGCCAACAGGGGGATTCGGCTACACCTTC